Listed here is a single T cell receptor (beta chain). This sample is drawn from a study of CD8 T cells in Susac syndrome. Study information: Among the Susac syndrome patients sequenced, roughly six had active disease and 8 or 9 were in remission.

With random hexamers, reverse transcription was performed on roughly 0.45 to 1 ug of RNA. TCRdb re-called the immunoSEQ multiplex PCR reads with MiXCR, one entry per CDR3 protein. Altogether under 200,000 distinct CDR3 sequences are present, approximately 95% being singletons, with the ten largest covering approximately 0.1%. The CDR3 length is 14 residues. CDR1 and CDR2 from the germline V gene are DFQATT and SNEGSKA (reference sequence). Trimming cost V 0 bases and J 8 bases, with 14 bases left between them. In blood CD8+ and CD4+ T cells, TCR beta underwent sequencing. FACS enriched CD8+ TEMRA cells, while bulk CD8+ and CD4+ were negatively isolated.

This clonotype was obtained from a human donor with Susac syndrome. The sample was CD4+ T cells from PBMCs. The chain links TRBV20-1 to TRBJ2-1; D is possibly TRBD1 (5 bases). CDR3 amino acids: CSARDRARVDEQFF. CDR3 in DNA: TGCAGTGCTAGAGATCGGGCCAGGGTGGATGAGCAGTTCTTC.